This is a list of T cell receptor beta chains from one sample in a study of T cells in localized non-small cell lung cancer. TCRdb's table, derived via immunoSEQ multiplex PCR, lists solely in-frame clones and lacks some. Of fewer than 35,000 clones in the sample, about 90% were seen once. The material was PBMCs, obtained before any cancer treatment. All receptors derive from a man aged 40 to 75 with stage II lung adenocarcinoma. Both conserved end residues are part of each CDR3. Each record gives: clone size, D gene, V gene, J gene, CDR3 DNA, CDR3 protein. D genes are given only for firm matches. The listing skips clone size in some rows; elsewhere it reads once, few, many or a size class.

clone_size: .; d_call: TRBD1; v_call: TRBV28; j_call: TRBJ2-7; cdr3_nt: TGTGCCAGCAATAGGGGGACAGGGAACGAGCAGTACTTC; cdr3_aa: CASNRGTGNEQYF
clone_size: .; d_call: TRBD1; v_call: TRBV5-4; j_call: TRBJ2-4; cdr3_nt: TGTGCCAGCAGCCCAACACAGGGGTTAGCCAAAAACATTCAGTACTTC; cdr3_aa: CASSPTQGLAKNIQYF
clone_size: .; d_call: TRBD1; v_call: TRBV10-1; j_call: TRBJ2-7; cdr3_nt: TGCGCCAGCAGTGACCTCGACATGGGGACAGGCACCTACGAGCAGTACTTC; cdr3_aa: CASSDLDMGTGTYEQYF
clone_size: .; d_call: TRBD1; v_call: TRBV25-1; j_call: TRBJ1-1; cdr3_nt: TGTGCCAGCACCGGACAGGGGAACACTGAAGCTTTCTTT; cdr3_aa: CASTGQGNTEAFF
clone_size: .; d_call: .; v_call: TRBV28; j_call: TRBJ2-3; cdr3_nt: TGTGCCAGCAGTTCGCCCAACTTTGGGACAGATACGCAGTATTTT; cdr3_aa: CASSSPNFGTDTQYF
clone_size: .; d_call: TRBD1; v_call: TRBV28; j_call: TRBJ2-1; cdr3_nt: TGTGCCAGCGAAAGGGGACAGGGGGACTACAATGAGCAGTTCTTC; cdr3_aa: CASERGQGDYNEQFF
clone_size: .; d_call: TRBD1; v_call: TRBV30; j_call: TRBJ2-7; cdr3_nt: TGTGCCTGGAGCCGGGACAGGAATTATTACGAGCAGTACTTC; cdr3_aa: CAWSRDRNYYEQYF
clone_size: .; d_call: TRBD2; v_call: TRBV7-9; j_call: TRBJ2-1; cdr3_nt: TGTGCCAGCAGCTTATGGTCGGGGGGAGGCTATGAGCAGTTCTTC; cdr3_aa: CASSLWSGGGYEQFF
clone_size: .; d_call: TRBD1; v_call: TRBV6-5; j_call: TRBJ2-2; cdr3_nt: TGTGCCTCCCACCCCGGGACAGGGAACACCGGGGAGCTGTTTTTT; cdr3_aa: CASHPGTGNTGELFF
clone_size: .; d_call: TRBD1; v_call: TRBV27; j_call: TRBJ1-5; cdr3_nt: TGTGCCAGCAGTTTGGGGACAGGTCTTAGCAATCAGCCCCAGCATTTT; cdr3_aa: CASSLGTGLSNQPQHF
clone_size: .; d_call: .; v_call: TRBV5-1; j_call: TRBJ1-1; cdr3_nt: TGCGCCAGCAGCCCAGGGACGGTCCAAGAAGCTTTCTTT; cdr3_aa: CASSPGTVQEAFF
clone_size: .; d_call: .; v_call: TRBV6-1; j_call: TRBJ1-5; cdr3_nt: TGTGCCAGCAGTGAACGTGAGGGTCAGCCCCAGCATTTT; cdr3_aa: CASSEREGQPQHF
clone_size: .; d_call: .; v_call: TRBV5-1; j_call: TRBJ1-2; cdr3_nt: TGCGCCAGCAGCGGCTTTGGGCATGGCTACACCTTC; cdr3_aa: CASSGFGHGYTF
clone_size: .; d_call: .; v_call: TRBV14; j_call: TRBJ2-3; cdr3_nt: TGTGCCAGCAGCCGCGACAGGAGCACAGATACGCAGTATTTT; cdr3_aa: CASSRDRSTDTQYF
clone_size: .; d_call: .; v_call: TRBV7-2; j_call: TRBJ2-7; cdr3_nt: TGTGCCAGCAGCTTAGCGGGACGGACCTACGAGCAGTACTTC; cdr3_aa: CASSLAGRTYEQYF
clone_size: .; d_call: .; v_call: TRBV6-6; j_call: TRBJ1-1; cdr3_nt: TGTGCCAGCAGACCGGCCGACATGCCGAACACTGAAGCTTTCTTT; cdr3_aa: CASRPADMPNTEAFF
clone_size: .; d_call: .; v_call: TRBV7-8; j_call: TRBJ1-1; cdr3_nt: TGTGCCAGCAGCGGGGGGGGTAACACTGAAGCTTTCTTT; cdr3_aa: CASSGGGNTEAFF
clone_size: .; d_call: .; v_call: TRBV5-5; j_call: TRBJ2-2; cdr3_nt: TGTGCCAGCAGTCCCGGGACAACCACCGGGGAGCTGTTTTTT; cdr3_aa: CASSPGTTTGELFF
clone_size: .; d_call: TRBD2; v_call: TRBV7-3; j_call: TRBJ2-5; cdr3_nt: TGTGCCAGCAGCCTTACTAGCGGGAGGGGAGAGACCCAGTACTTC; cdr3_aa: CASSLTSGRGETQYF
clone_size: .; d_call: .; v_call: TRBV25-1; j_call: TRBJ2-1; cdr3_nt: TGTGCCAGCAGCCAGGCGGCGAGCTCCTACAATGAGCAGTTCTTC; cdr3_aa: CASSQAASSYNEQFF
clone_size: once; d_call: TRBD1; v_call: TRBV5-1; j_call: TRBJ2-5; cdr3_nt: TGCGCCAGCAGCCCGGGGACAGGGAGACGTCAAGAGACCCAGTACTTC; cdr3_aa: CASSPGTGRRQETQYF
clone_size: .; d_call: TRBD1; v_call: TRBV7-8; j_call: TRBJ1-1; cdr3_nt: TGTGCCAGCATCCCGCGCGACAGGGGAATCACTGAAGCTTTCTTT; cdr3_aa: CASIPRDRGITEAFF
clone_size: .; d_call: TRBD1; v_call: TRBV5-1; j_call: TRBJ2-7; cdr3_nt: TGCGCCAGCAGATGGGACAGGGTTACCTACGAGCAGTACTTC; cdr3_aa: CASRWDRVTYEQYF
clone_size: .; d_call: TRBD2; v_call: TRBV27; j_call: TRBJ2-1; cdr3_nt: TGTGCCAGCAGCCGGGGACTAGCGGGGGACAATGAGCAGTTCTTC; cdr3_aa: CASSRGLAGDNEQFF
clone_size: once; d_call: TRBD1; v_call: TRBV7-9; j_call: TRBJ2-3; cdr3_nt: TGTGCCAGCACCCCTCGGGACAGCGGCACAGATACGCAGTATTTT; cdr3_aa: CASTPRDSGTDTQYF
clone_size: .; d_call: .; v_call: TRBV21-1; j_call: TRBJ1-4; cdr3_nt: TGTGCCAGCAGCAAACGATTTGGCATTCTGCTGTTTTTT; cdr3_aa: CASSKRFGILLFF
clone_size: .; d_call: .; v_call: TRBV5-5; j_call: TRBJ2-7; cdr3_nt: TGTGCCAGCAGCTCGTTTGGGTCCGGGCTCCGGGACGAGCAGTACTTC; cdr3_aa: CASSSFGSGLRDEQYF
clone_size: medium-sized; d_call: .; v_call: TRBV6-1; j_call: TRBJ1-5; cdr3_nt: TGTGCCAGCAGTGAAGAGGCAGGGAATCAGCCCCAGCATTTT; cdr3_aa: CASSEEAGNQPQHF